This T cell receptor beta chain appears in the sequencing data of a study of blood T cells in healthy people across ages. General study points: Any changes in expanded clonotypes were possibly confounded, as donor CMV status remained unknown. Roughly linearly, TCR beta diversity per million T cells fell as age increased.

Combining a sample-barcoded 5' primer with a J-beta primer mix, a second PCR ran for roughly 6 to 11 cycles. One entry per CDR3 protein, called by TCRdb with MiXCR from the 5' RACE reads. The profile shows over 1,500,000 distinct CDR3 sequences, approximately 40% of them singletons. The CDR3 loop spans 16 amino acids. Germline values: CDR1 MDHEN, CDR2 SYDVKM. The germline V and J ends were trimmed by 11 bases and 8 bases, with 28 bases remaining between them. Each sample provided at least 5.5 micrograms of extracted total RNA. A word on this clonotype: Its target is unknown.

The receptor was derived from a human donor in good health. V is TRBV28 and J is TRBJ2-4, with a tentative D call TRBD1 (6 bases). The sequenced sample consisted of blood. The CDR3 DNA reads TGTGCCTGCACCCCTCAAGGGGGACCAAAGAGAGACATTCAGTACTTC. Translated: CACTPQGGPKRDIQYF. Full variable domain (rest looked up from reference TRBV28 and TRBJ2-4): DVKVTQSSRYLVKRTGEKVFLECVQDMDHENMFWYRQDPGLGLRLIYFSYDVKMKEKGDIPEGYSVSREKKERFSLILESASTNQTSMYLCACTPQGGPKRDIQYFGAGTRLSVL.